The following is a TCR beta chain sequence with its context. Its binding antigen is unknown. Base-call qualities are not available, and no considerably larger clone is one nucleotide away. Whole blood was collected in K2EDTA tubes by collaborating institutions according to the institutions' own protocols. Collaborator samples were shipped for TCRbeta analysis as frozen whole blood, isolated PBMCs, or DNA extracted from either sample type. TCRbeta CDR3 regions were amplified from genomic DNA using the immunoSEQ Assay, a bias-controlled multiplex PCR. The paper's data handling went like this. The number of nucleated cells in each sample was estimated by amplification of reference gene primers within the assay. To quantify the absolute abundance of each unique TCRbeta CDR3 rearrangement, sequence reads were collapsed and filtered. For each sample, productive Simpson clonality was calculated as the square root of Simpson's diversity index across productive rearrangements. Imported from immuneACCESS, the table was reduced by TCRdb to in-frame sequences with V and J called. These copies leave out some clones; in studies compared against another copy, an unresolved V gene accounts for under half, and the cause of the remainder is not known. V and J calls and clone size come straight from that table; D and trimming were deduced from the DNA. This sample comprises fewer than 85,000 clones, more than 80% of them detected only once. The top ten clonotypes cover roughly 5.6% of the sample.

These data come from a study of blood T cell repertoires in COVID-19 (dated by TCRdb to 2020 to 2021). Study-wide context: Samples from collaborators originated in the United States, Italy and Spain and spanned both the acute and convalescent phases of COVID-19. The material from the prospective study consisted of cDNA or gDNA derived from T cells, B-cell-depleted T cells, or PBMCs. Where available, HLA class I and class II types were obtained from metadata supplied by the sample provider rather than from assay-based typing. Sample metadata almost always included a de-identified subject ID, COVID-19 status, age in years and sex. The repertoires were made available in a free public database intended to serve as a resource for research on the immune response to SARS-CoV-2. Deeply sampled blood TCRbeta repertoires from subjects exposed to, actively infected with, or recovered from COVID-19 were included in the dataset. Samples were obtained from the ongoing ImmuneRACE study (first 160 participants) and from 1,254 subjects provided by 6 global collaborators.

Study-wide findings and limitations: How much clinical and demographic metadata was included differed by source and by participant, and the metadata was provided uncurated.

The V end loses 3 bases and the J end loses 5 bases, and a stretch of 20 bases separates them. The germline V gene specifies SGHRS as CDR1 and YFSETQ as CDR2. The CDR3 has 16 amino acids, counting the end cysteine and phenylalanine. The retained sequence is limited to the CDR3, 48 bases, with the frame set at the first base. The receptor chain draws on TRBV5-1 and TRBJ2-5; TRBD1 could be the D gene, as 6 bases match. This sequence was found in a man older than 75 with acute or convalescent COVID-19. Sequencing was carried out using peripheral blood. This receptor has the CDR3 CASSWGPTGPTETQYF. The bases are TGCGCCAGCAGCTGGGGCCCGACAGGCCCGACGGAGACCCAGTACTTC. Reference TRBV5-1 and TRBJ2-5 proteins supply the regions before and after the CDR3; the full variable domain is: KAGVTQTPRYLIKTRGQQVTLSCSPISGHRSVSWYQQTPGQGLQFLFEYFSETQRNKGNFPGRFSGRQFSNSRSEMNVSTLELGDSALYLCASSWGPTGPTETQYFGPGTRLLVL.